This record looks at one T cell receptor beta chain sequence and its context. Its target is not known. This specimen belongs to a study of cytomegalovirus exposure and HLA in healthy donors. Study-wide results and caveats: In vitro work confirmed that a few CMV-associated chains recognize CMV antigens.

Assay used: immunoSEQ multiplex PCR; TCRdb lists only in-frame clones, some missing. This sample has 50,000 or so clones; about 91% occur once, and the top ten carry roughly 2.3%. The donors were part of the validation cohort, which consisted of about 130 subjects and was separate from the first cohort of 666 subjects. Per germline, CDR1 SGHDT and CDR2 YYEEEE. V dropped 0 bases and J dropped 4 bases, with 26 bases sitting between them. This CDR3 is built from 19 residues. The clonotype comes from a woman in her twenties or thirties in good health and CMV-seronegative. The chain links TRBV5-6 to TRBJ2-7; tentative D call: TRBD2 (5 bases). Specimen: PBMCs. Here the CDR3 DNA reads TGTGCCAGCAGCTTGGACGGCTACCTCGTGAGTCTTAGCGCTTACGAGCAGTACTTC. Amino acid sequence: CASSLDGYLVSLSAYEQYF.